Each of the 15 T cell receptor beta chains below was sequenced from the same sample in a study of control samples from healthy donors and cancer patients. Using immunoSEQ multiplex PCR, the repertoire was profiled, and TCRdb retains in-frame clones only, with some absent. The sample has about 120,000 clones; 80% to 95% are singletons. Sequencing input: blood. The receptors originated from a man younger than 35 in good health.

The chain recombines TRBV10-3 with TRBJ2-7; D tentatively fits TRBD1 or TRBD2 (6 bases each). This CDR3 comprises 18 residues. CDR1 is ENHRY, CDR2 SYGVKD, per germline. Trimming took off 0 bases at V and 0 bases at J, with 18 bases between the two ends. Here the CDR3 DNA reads TGTGCCATCAGTGAGTCGAAAGGAGGGAGAGGGGGCTCCTACGAGCAGTACTTC. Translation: CAISESKGGRGGSYEQYF.

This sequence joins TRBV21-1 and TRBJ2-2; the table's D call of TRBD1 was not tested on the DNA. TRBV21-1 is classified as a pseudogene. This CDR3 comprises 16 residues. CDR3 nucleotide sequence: TGTGCCAGCAGCAGCCGGGACAGGGTTAACACCGGGGAGCTGTTTTTT. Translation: CASSSRDRVNTGELFF.

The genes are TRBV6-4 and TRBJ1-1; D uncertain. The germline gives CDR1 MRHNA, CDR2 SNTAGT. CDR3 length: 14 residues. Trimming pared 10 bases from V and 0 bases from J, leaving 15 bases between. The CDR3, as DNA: TGTGCCAACCCCCTCCGACTTCTGAACACTGAAGCTTTCTTT. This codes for CANPLRLLNTEAFF.

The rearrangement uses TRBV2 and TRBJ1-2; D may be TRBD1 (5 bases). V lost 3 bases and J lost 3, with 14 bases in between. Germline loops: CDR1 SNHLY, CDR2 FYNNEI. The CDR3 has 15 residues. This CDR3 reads CASSEEGRGDYGYTF. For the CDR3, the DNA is TGTGCCAGCAGTGAGGAGGGGAGGGGTGACTATGGCTACACCTTC.

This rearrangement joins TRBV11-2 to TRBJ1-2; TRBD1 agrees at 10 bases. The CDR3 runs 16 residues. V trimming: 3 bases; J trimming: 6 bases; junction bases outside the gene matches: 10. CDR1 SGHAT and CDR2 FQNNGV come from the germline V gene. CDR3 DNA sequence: TGTGCCAGCAGCTTGGGCCGTGGGGACAGGGGAAATGGCTACACCTTC. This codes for CASSLGRGDRGNGYTF. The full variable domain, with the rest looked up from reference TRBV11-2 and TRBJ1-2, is EAGVAQSPRYKIIEKRQSVAFWCNPISGHATLYWYQQILGQGPKLLIQFQNNGVVDDSQLPKDRFSAERLKGVDSTLKIQPAKLEDSAVYLCASSLGRGDRGNGYTFGSGTRLTVV.

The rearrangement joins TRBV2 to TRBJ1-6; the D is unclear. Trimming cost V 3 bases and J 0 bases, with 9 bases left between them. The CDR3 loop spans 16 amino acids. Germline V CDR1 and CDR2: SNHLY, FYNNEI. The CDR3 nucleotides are TGTGCCAGCAGTGAGGGAAAGAGCTCCTATAATTCACCCCTCCACTTT. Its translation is CASSEGKSSYNSPLHF.

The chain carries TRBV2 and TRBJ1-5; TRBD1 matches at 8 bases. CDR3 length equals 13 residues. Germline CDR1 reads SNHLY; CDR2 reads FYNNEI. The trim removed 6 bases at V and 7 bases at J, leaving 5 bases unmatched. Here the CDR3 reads CASRTGGLQPQHF. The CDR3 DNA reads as TGTGCCAGCAGAACAGGGGGGCTACAGCCCCAGCATTTT. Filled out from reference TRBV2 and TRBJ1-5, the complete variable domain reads EPEVTQTPSHQVTQMGQEVILRCVPISNHLYFYWYRQILGQKVEFLVSFYNNEISEKSEIFDDQFSVERPDGSNFTLKIRSTKLEDSAMYFCASRTGGLQPQHFGDGTRLSIL.

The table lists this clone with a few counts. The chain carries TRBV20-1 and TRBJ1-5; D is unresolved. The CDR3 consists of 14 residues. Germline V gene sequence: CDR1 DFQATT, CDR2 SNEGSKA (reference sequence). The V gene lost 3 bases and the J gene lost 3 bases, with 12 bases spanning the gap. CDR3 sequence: CSASYAGLNQPQHF. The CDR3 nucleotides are TGCAGTGCTAGTTATGCGGGTCTCAATCAGCCCCAGCATTTT.

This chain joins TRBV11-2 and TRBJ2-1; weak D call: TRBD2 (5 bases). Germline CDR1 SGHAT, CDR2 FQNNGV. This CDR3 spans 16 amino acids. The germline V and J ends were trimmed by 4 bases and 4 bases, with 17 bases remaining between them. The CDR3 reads CASSYRSEALYNEQFF. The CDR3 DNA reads TGTGCCAGCAGCTATAGGTCGGAGGCCCTATACAATGAGCAGTTCTTC.

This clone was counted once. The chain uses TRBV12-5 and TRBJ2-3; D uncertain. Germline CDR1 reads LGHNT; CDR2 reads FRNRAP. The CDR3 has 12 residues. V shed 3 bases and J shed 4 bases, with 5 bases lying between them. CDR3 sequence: CASGFTPDTQYF. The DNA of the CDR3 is TGTGCTAGTGGTTTTACACCAGATACGCAGTATTTT. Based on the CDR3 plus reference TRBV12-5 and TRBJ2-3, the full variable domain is DARVTQTPRHKVTEMGQEVTMRCQPILGHNTVFWYRQTMMQGLELLAYFRNRAPLDDSGMPKDRFSAEMPDATLATLKIQPSEPRDSAVYFCASGFTPDTQYFGPGTRLTVL.

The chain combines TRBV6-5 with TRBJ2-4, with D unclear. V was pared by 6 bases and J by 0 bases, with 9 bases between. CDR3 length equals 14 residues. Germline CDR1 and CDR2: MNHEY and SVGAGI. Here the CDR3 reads CASSDRLAKNIQYF. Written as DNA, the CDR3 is TGTGCCAGCAGCGACCGCTTAGCCAAAAACATTCAGTACTTC.

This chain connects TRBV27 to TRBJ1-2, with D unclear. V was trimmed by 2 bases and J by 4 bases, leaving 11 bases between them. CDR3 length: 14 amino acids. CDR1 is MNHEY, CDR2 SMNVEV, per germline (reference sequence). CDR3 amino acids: CASSLEGRTYGYTF. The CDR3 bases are TGTGCCAGCAGTTTAGAGGGCCGGACCTATGGCTACACCTTC.

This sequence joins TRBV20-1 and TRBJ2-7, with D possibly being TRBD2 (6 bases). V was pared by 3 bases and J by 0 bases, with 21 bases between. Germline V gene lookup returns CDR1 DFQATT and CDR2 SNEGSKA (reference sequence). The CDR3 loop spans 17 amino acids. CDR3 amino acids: CSASTVNAGRSSYEQYF. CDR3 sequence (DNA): TGCAGTGCTAGTACGGTTAACGCGGGACGGAGCTCCTACGAGCAGTACTTC.

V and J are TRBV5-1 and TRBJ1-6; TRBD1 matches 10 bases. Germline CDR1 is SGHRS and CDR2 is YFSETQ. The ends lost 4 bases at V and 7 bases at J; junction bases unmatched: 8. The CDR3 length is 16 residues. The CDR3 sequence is CASSTGTTGGNSPLHF. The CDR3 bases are TGCGCCAGCAGCACAGGAACGACAGGGGGCAATTCACCCCTCCACTTT.

The chain's CDR3 is CASSNPPVNRETVF. Written as DNA, the CDR3 is TGTGCCAGCAGCAATCCCCCTGTTAACAGGGAAACTGTCTTC. The chain is built from TRBV21-1 and TRBJ1-2; the D segment call TRBD1 is taken from the table without a DNA check. TRBV21-1 is a documented pseudogene. CDR3 length equals 14 residues.